This is a list of T cell receptor beta chains from one sample in a study of post-analysis software for immune sequencing data. TCRdb re-analysed the PCR reads in MiXCR, keeping a single row per CDR3 protein. There are around 400,000 distinct CDR3 sequences in the sample; roughly 40% occur only once, and 7.5% to 8.5% lies in the top ten. Input material: blood. The receptors come from a girl aged 2-10 years with multiple sclerosis. CDR3s include the opening cysteine and the closing phenylalanine or tryptophan.

v_gene: TRBV4-1; j_gene: TRBJ2-5; CDR3aa: CASSISRRLTQETQYF
v_gene: TRBV15; j_gene: -; CDR3aa: CATSRRRGGETQYF
v_gene: TRBV29-1; j_gene: TRBJ1-5; CDR3aa: CSVELALNQPQHF
v_gene: TRBV7-2; j_gene: TRBJ2-5; CDR3aa: CASSFIPSTQETQYF
v_gene: TRBV9; j_gene: TRBJ2-1; CDR3aa: CASSGTRTAYSEQFF
v_gene: TRBV29-1; j_gene: TRBJ2-7; CDR3aa: CSVVVNWGYNEQYF
v_gene: TRBV12-3/TRBV12-4; j_gene: TRBJ2-1; CDR3aa: CASSPRTGLYNEQFF
v_gene: TRBV10-3; j_gene: TRBJ2-1; CDR3aa: CAISETGTGNNEQFF
v_gene: TRBV5-1; j_gene: TRBJ2-7; CDR3aa: CASSSEPNTYEQYF
v_gene: TRBV5-1; j_gene: TRBJ2-1; CDR3aa: CASSLAGGAGNEQFF
v_gene: TRBV7-7; j_gene: -; CDR3aa: CASSLASGVSYEQYF
v_gene: TRBV18; j_gene: TRBJ2-7; CDR3aa: CASSPPGHNEQYF
v_gene: TRBV29-1; j_gene: TRBJ2-7; CDR3aa: CSPILLLAESSYEQYF
v_gene: TRBV7-9; j_gene: TRBJ2-1; CDR3aa: CASSPGPPSYNEQFF
v_gene: TRBV20-1; j_gene: TRBJ1-2; CDR3aa: CSARGHHNYGYTF
v_gene: TRBV28; j_gene: TRBJ2-3; CDR3aa: CASSTNGRPYF
v_gene: TRBV7-3; j_gene: TRBJ2-3; CDR3aa: CASSSPSGGPTDTQYF
v_gene: TRBV28; j_gene: TRBJ2-7; CDR3aa: CASSFLAGNEQYF
v_gene: TRBV7-2; j_gene: TRBJ2-3; CDR3aa: CASSPAGWQSTDTQYF
v_gene: TRBV20-1; j_gene: TRBJ2-1; CDR3aa: CSASAGGWLAGGYNEQFF
v_gene: TRBV28; j_gene: TRBJ2-1; CDR3aa: CASSLIGRRRGLRNEQFF
v_gene: TRBV27; j_gene: TRBJ2-1; CDR3aa: CASSPETNGAYNEQFF
v_gene: TRBV9; j_gene: TRBJ1-2; CDR3aa: CACSPPGTGVGYGYTF
v_gene: TRBV6-1; j_gene: TRBJ2-3; CDR3aa: CASKRQPGTDTQYF
v_gene: TRBV28; j_gene: TRBJ2-1; CDR3aa: CASSRTGSPYNEQFF
v_gene: TRBV9; j_gene: TRBJ1-2; CDR3aa: CASSVDRDLGGYGYTF
v_gene: TRBV5-1; j_gene: TRBJ2-1; CDR3aa: CASSLLFNEQFF
v_gene: TRBV7-8; j_gene: TRBJ2-1; CDR3aa: CASSLGTSWGEQFF
v_gene: TRBV5-1; j_gene: TRBJ2-1; CDR3aa: CASRGRGNNEQFF
v_gene: TRBV6-1; j_gene: TRBJ1-2; CDR3aa: CASSDMTGPNYGYTF